The entry that follows covers one TCR beta chain sequence. The data originate from a study of blood T cell repertoires in COVID-19. Study details: Some COVID-19 samples were acute and others convalescent; all came from the United States, Italy and Spain. PBMCs, B-cell-depleted T cells, or T cells provided the cDNA or gDNA that made up the material.

The authors' processing: The assay estimated nucleated cells by amplifying reference gene primers. This table comes from immunoSEQ multiplex PCR, and its TCRdb copy is limited to in-frame clones, with some not included. V, J and clone size reflect that table, while D and trimming were determined from the DNA. Of around 140,000 clones listed, about 86% are singletons. The sequence was obtained from an older woman with acute or convalescent COVID-19. Specimen: peripheral blood.

The CDR3 coding sequence is TGTGCCAGCAGTGGGGGGACAGGGGGTAGAAACATTCAGTACTTC. Translated: CASSGGTGGRNIQYF. This sequence joins TRBV2 and TRBJ2-4; TRBD1 matches 11 bases. V gave up 4 bases and J gave up 6 bases; unmatched junction bases: 5. The V gene's germline CDR1 is SNHLY and CDR2 FYNNEI. This CDR3 has 15 residues.